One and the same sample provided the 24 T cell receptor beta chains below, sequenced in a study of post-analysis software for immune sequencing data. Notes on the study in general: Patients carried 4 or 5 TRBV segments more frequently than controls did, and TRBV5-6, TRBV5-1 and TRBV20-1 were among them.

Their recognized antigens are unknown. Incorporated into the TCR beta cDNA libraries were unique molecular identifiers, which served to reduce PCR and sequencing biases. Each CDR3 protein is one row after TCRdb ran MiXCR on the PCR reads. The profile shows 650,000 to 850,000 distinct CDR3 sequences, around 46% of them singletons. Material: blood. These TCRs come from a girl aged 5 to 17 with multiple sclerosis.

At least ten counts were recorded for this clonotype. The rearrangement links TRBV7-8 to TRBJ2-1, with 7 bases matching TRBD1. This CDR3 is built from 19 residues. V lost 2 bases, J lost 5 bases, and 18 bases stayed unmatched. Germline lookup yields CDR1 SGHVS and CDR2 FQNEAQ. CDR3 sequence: CASSLSRDRALHGHNEQFF. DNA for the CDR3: TGTGCCAGCAGCTTAAGTCGAGACAGGGCACTCCACGGCCACAATGAGCAGTTCTTC.

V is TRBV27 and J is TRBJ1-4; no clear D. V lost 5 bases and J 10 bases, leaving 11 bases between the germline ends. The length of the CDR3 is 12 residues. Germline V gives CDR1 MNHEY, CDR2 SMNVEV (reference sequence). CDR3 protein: CASSPWMGKLFF. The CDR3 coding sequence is TGTGCCAGCAGTCCATGGATGGGAAAACTGTTTTTT. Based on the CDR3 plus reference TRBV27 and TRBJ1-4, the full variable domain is EAQVTQNPRYLITVTGKKLTVTCSQNMNHEYMSWYRQDPGLGLRQIYYSMNVEVTDKGDVPEGYKVSRKEKRNFPLILESPSPNQTSLYFCASSPWMGKLFFGSGTQLSVL.

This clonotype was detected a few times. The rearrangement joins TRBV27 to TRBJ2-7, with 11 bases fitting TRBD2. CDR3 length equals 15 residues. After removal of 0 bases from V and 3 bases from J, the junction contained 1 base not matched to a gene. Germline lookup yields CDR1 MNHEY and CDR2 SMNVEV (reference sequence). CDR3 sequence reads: CASSLSSGRGYEQYF. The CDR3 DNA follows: TGTGCCAGCAGTTTATCTAGCGGGAGGGGCTACGAGCAGTACTTC.

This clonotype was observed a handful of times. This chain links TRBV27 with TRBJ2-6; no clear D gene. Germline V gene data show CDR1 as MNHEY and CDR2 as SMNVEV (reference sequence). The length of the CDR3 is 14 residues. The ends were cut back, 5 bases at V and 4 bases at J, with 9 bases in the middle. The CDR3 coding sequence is TGTGCCAGCAGTCCACGGGCGGGGGCCAACGTCCTGACTTTC. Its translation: CASSPRAGANVLTF. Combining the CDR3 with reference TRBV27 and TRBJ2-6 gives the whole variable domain EAQVTQNPRYLITVTGKKLTVTCSQNMNHEYMSWYRQDPGLGLRQIYYSMNVEVTDKGDVPEGYKVSRKEKRNFPLILESPSPNQTSLYFCASSPRAGANVLTFGAGSRLTVL.

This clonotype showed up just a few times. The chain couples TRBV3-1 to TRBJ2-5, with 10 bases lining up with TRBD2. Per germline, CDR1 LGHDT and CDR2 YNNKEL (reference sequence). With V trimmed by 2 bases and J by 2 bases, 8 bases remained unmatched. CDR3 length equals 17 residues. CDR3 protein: CASSQRLAGVDQETQYF. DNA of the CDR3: TGTGCCAGCAGCCAAAGGCTAGCGGGAGTGGATCAAGAGACCCAGTACTTC.

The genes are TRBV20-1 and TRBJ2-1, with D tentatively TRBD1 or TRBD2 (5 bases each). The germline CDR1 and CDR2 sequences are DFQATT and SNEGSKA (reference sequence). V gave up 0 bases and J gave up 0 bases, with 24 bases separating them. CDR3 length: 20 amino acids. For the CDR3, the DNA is TGCAGTGCTAGAGACGACAGTTTTGGACAACTAGTCATCTCCTACAATGAGCAGTTCTTC. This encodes CSARDDSFGQLVISYNEQFF.

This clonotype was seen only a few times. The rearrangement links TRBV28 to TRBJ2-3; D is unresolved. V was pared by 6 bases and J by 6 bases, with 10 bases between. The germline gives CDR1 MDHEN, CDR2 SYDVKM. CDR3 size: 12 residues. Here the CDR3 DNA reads TGTGCCAGCAGCGAGACGATGGATACGCAGTATTTT. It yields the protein CASSETMDTQYF.

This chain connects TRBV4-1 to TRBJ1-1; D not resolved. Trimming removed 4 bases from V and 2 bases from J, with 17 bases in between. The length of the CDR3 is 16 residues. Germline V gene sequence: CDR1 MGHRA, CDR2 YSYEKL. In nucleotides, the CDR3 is TGCGCCAGCAGCCCAGTAGCGCCTCCAGCTAACACTGAAGCTTTCTTT. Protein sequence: CASSPVAPPANTEAFF.

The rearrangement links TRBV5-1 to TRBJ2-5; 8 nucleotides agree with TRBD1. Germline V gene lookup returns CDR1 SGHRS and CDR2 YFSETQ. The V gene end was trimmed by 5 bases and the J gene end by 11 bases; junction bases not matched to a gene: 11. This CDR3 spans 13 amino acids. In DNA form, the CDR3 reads TGCGCCAGCAGGGGGACAGGAAAACTAGAGCAGTACTTC. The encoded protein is CASRGTGKLEQYF.

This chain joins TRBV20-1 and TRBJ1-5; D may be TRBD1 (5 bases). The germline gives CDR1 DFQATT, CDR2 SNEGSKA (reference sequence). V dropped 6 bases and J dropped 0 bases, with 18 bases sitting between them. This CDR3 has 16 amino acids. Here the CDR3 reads CSALGQDFFSNQPQHF. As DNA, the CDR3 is TGCAGTGCGCTGGGGCAAGATTTTTTTAGCAATCAGCCCCAGCATTTT.

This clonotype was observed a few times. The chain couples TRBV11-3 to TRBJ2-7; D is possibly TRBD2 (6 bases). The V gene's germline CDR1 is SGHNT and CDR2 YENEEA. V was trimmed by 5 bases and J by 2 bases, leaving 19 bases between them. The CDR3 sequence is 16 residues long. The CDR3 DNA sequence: TGTGCCAGCAGCGGGCGGGACCGCTTCTTCCCCTACGAGCAGTACTTC. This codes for CASSGRDRFFPYEQYF.

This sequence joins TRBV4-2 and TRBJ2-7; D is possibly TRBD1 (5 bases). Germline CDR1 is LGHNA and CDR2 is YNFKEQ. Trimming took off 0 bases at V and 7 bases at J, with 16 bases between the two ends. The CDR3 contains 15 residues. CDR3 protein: CASSQEAGIYNEQYF. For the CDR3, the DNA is TGTGCCAGCAGCCAAGAGGCAGGGATCTACAATGAGCAGTACTTC.

The chain's CDR3 is CAISEVSQETRLAGVYEQYF. The CDR3 DNA reads TGTGCCATCAGTGAGGTTTCCCAGGAGACGAGACTAGCGGGAGTCTACGAGCAGTACTTC. V and J are TRBV10-3 and TRBJ2-7; the match to TRBD2 covers 12 bases. The ends lost 2 bases at V and 3 bases at J; junction bases unmatched: 17. The CDR3 is 20 amino acids. Germline CDR1 ENHRY, CDR2 SYGVKD.

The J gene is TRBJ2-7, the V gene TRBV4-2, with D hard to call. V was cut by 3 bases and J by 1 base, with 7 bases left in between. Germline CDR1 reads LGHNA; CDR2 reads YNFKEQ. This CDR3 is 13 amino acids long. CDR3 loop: CASSQEKSYEQYF. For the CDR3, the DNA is TGTGCCAGCAGCCAGGAAAAATCCTACGAGCAGTACTTC.

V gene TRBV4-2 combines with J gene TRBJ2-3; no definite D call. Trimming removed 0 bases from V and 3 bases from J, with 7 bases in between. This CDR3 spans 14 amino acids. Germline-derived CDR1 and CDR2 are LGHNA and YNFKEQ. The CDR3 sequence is CASSQEVTTDTQYF. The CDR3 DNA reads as TGTGCCAGCAGCCAAGAGGTAACGACAGATACGCAGTATTTT.

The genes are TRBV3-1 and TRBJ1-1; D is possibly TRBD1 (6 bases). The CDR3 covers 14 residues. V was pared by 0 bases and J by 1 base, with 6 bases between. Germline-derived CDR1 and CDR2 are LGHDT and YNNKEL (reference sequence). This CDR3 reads CASSQEDRNTEAFF. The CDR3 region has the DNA TGTGCCAGCAGCCAAGAGGACAGGAACACTGAAGCTTTCTTT.

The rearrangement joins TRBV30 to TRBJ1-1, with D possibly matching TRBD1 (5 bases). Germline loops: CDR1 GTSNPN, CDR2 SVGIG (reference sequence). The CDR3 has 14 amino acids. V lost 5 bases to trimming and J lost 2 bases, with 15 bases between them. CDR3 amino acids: CAWLTKRDNTEAFF. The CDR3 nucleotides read TGTGCCTGGCTTACGAAGAGGGACAACACTGAAGCTTTCTTT. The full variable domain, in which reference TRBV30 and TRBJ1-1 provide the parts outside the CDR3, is SQTIHQWPATLVQPVGSPLSLECTVEGTSNPNLYWYRQAAGRGLQLLFYSVGIGQISSEVPQNLSASRPQDRQFILSSKKLLLSDSGFYLCAWLTKRDNTEAFFGQGTRLTVV.

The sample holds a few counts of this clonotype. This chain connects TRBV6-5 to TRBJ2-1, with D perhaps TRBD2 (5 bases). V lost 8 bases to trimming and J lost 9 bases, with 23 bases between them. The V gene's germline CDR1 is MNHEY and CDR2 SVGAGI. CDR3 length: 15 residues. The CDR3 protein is CASGRGTTGRPEQFF. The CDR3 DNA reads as TGTGCCAGCGGACGGGGAACTACCGGCCGACCTGAGCAGTTCTTC.

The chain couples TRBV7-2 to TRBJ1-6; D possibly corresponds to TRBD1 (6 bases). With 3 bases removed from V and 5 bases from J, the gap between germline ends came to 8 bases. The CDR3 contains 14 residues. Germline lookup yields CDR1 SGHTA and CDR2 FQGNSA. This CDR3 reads CASSFRGDNSPLHF. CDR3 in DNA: TGTGCCAGCAGCTTTAGGGGGGATAATTCACCCCTCCACTTT. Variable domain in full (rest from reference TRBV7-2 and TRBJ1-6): GAGVSQSPSNKVTEKGKDVELRCDPISGHTALYWYRQSLGQGLEFLIYFQGNSAPDKSGLPSDRFSAERTGGSVSTLTIQRTQQEDSAVYLCASSFRGDNSPLHFGNGTRLTVT.

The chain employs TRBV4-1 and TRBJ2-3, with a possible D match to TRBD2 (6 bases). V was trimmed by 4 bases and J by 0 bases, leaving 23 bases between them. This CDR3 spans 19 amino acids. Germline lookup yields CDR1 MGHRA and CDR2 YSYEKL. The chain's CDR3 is CASSRFPSEREDSTDTQYF. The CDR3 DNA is TGCGCCAGCAGCCGTTTCCCTTCGGAGAGGGAGGATAGCACAGATACGCAGTATTTT.

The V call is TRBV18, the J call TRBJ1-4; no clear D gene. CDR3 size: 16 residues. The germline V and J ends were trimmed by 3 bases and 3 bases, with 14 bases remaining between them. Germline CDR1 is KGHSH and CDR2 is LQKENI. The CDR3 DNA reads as TGTGCCAGCTCACCCTTTAGGCCTGTTGCTAATGAAAAACTGTTTTTT. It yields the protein CASSPFRPVANEKLFF.

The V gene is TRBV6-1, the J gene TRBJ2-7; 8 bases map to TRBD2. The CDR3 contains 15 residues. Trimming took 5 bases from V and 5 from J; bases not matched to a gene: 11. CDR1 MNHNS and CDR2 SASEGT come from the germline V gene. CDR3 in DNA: TGTGCCAGCAGTATACTAGCGGCCCCAAGGGACGAGCAGTACTTC. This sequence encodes CASSILAAPRDEQYF.

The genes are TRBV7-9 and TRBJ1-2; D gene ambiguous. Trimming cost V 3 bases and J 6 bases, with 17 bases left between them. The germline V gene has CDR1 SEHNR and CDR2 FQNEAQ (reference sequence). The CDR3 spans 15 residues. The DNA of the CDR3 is TGTGCCAGCAGCTTCCTGGAGGGTTGGGTACATGGCTACACCTTC. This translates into CASSFLEGWVHGYTF.

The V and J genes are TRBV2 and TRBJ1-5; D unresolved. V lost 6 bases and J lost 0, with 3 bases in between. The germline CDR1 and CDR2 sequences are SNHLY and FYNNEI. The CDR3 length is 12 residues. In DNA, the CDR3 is TGTGCCAGCAGCGCTAGCAATCAGCCCCAGCATTTT. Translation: CASSASNQPQHF.